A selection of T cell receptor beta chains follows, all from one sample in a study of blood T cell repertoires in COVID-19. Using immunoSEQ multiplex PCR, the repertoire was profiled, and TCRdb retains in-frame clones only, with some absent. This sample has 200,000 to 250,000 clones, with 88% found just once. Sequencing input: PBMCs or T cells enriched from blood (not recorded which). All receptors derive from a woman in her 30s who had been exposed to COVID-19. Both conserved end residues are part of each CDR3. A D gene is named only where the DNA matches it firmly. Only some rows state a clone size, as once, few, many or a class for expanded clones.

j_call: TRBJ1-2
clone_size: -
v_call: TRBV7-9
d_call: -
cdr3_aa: CASSLGAHLDGYTF
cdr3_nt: TGTGCCAGCAGCTTAGGAGCCCACCTGGATGGCTACACCTTC

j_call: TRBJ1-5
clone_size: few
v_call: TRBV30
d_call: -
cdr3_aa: CAWSEGNSNQPQHF
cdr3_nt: TGTGCCTGGAGTGAGGGGAATAGCAATCAGCCCCAGCATTTT

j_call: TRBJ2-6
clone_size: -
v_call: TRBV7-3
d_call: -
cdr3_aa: CASSPRGGWRTGANVLTF
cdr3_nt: TGTGCCAGCAGCCCCAGAGGAGGCTGGAGAACTGGGGCCAACGTCCTGACTTTC

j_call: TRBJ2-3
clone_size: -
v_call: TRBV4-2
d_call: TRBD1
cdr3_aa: CASSLGTGMDTQYF
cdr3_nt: TGTGCCAGCAGCTTAGGGACAGGTATGGATACGCAGTATTTT

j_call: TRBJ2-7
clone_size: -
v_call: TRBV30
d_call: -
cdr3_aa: CAWRGGRFYEQYF
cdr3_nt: TGTGCCTGGAGGGGGGGGCGGTTCTACGAGCAGTACTTC

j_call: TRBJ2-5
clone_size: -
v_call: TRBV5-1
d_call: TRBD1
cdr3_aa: CASSLDGQGKTQYF
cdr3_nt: TGCGCCAGCAGCTTGGACGGACAGGGGAAGACCCAGTACTTC

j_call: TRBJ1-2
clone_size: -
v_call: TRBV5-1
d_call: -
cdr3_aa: CASSLGRNGYTF
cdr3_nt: TGCGCCAGCAGCTTGGGGAGAAATGGCTACACCTTC

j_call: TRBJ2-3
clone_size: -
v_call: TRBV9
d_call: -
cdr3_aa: CASSARDTDPTDTQYF
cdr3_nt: TGTGCCAGCAGCGCCCGGGACACGGACCCCACAGATACGCAGTATTTT

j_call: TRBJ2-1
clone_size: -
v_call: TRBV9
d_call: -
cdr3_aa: CASSELDTYNEQFF
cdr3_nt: TGTGCCAGCAGCGAATTGGACACGTACAATGAGCAGTTCTTC

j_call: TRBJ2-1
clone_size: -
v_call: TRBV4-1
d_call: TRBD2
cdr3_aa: CASRAGEGLIDEQFF
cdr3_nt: TGCGCCAGCAGAGCGGGAGAAGGGTTGATCGATGAGCAGTTCTTC

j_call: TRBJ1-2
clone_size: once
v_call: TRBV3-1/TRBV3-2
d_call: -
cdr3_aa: CASSQEGISGNLYGYTF
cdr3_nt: TGTGCCAGCAGCCAAGAAGGTATCTCCGGGAACCTCTATGGCTACACCTTC

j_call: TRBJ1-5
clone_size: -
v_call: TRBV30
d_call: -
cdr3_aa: CAWSGESNQPQHF
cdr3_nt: TGTGCCTGGAGTGGGGAGAGCAATCAGCCCCAGCATTTT

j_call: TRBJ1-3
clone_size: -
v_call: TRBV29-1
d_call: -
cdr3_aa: CSVSWGAGNTIYF
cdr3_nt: TGCAGCGTGTCCTGGGGGGCTGGAAACACCATATATTTT

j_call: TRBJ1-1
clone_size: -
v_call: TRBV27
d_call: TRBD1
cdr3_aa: CASSTGQGNTEAFF
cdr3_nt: TGTGCCAGCAGCACGGGACAGGGGAACACTGAAGCTTTCTTT

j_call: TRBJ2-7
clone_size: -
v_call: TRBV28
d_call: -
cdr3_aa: CASDSSYEQYF
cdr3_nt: TGTGCCTCGGACAGCTCCTACGAGCAGTACTTC

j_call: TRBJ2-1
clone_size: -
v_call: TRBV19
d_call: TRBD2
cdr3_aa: CASSARLAGGNDEQFF
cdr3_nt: TGTGCCAGTAGCGCGCGCCTAGCGGGAGGTAACGATGAGCAGTTCTTC

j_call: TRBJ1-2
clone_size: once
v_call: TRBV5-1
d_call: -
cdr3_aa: CASSLDRAETYGYTF
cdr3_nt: TGCGCCAGCAGCTTGGACAGAGCCGAAACCTATGGCTACACCTTC

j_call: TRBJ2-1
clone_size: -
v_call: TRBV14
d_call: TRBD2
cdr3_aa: CASSQRGVKGTSDRRGQFF
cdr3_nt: TGTGCCAGCAGCCAGCGGGGGGTTAAGGGGACTAGCGACCGTCGGGGGCAGTTCTTC

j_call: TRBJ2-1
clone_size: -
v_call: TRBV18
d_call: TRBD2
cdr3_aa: CASSPSGTSVYNEQFF
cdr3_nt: TGTGCCAGCTCACCATCCGGGACTAGCGTCTACAATGAGCAGTTCTTC

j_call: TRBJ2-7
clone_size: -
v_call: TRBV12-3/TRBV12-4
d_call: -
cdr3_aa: CASSPSSYEQYF
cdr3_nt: TGTGCCAGCAGTCCGAGCTCCTACGAGCAGTACTTC

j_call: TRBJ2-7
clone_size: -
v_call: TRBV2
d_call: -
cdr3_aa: CASSRQGQTSGHPYEQYF
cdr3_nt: TGTGCCAGCAGTAGACAGGGGCAGACTAGCGGACACCCCTACGAGCAGTACTTC

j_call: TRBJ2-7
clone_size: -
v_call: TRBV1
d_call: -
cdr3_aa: CTSRRGDSYEQYF
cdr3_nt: TGCACCAGCCGGCGGGGGGACTCCTACGAGCAGTACTTC

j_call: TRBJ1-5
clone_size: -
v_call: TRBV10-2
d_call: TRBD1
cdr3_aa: CASSWDRNQPQHF
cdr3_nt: TGCGCCAGCAGCTGGGACAGGAATCAGCCCCAGCATTTT

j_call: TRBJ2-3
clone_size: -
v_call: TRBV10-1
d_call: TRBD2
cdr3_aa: CASSDGLAGPTDTQYF
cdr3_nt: TGCGCCAGCAGTGACGGGCTAGCGGGACCTACAGATACGCAGTATTTT

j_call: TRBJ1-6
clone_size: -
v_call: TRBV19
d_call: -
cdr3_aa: CASSMERNYNSPLHF
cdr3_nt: TGTGCCAGTAGTATGGAGAGGAACTATAATTCACCCCTCCACTTT

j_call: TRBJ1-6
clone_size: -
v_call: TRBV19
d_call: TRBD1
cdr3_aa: CASSFGQGARHNSPLHF
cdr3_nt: TGTGCCAGTAGTTTTGGACAGGGGGCCCGCCATAATTCACCCCTCCACTTT

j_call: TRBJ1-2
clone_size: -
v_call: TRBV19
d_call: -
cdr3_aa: CASSTNGNYGYTF
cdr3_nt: TGTGCCAGTAGTACAAACGGTAACTATGGCTACACCTTC

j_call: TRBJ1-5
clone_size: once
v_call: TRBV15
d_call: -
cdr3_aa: CATSRGGDGVNQPQHF
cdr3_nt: TGTGCCACCAGCAGGGGGGGGGACGGGGTCAATCAGCCCCAGCATTTT

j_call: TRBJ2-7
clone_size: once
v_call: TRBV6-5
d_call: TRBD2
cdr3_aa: CASIQLAETYEQYF
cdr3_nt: TGTGCCAGCATACAGCTAGCGGAAACCTACGAGCAGTACTTC

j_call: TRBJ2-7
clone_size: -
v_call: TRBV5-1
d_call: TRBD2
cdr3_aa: CASSGGRAGGNAYEQYF
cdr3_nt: TGCGCCAGCAGCGGCGGGAGGGCCGGAGGAAACGCCTACGAGCAGTACTTC

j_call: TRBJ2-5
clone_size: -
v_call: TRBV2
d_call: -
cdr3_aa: CASSEVPGRRPYF
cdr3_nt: TGTGCCAGCAGTGAAGTTCCGGGCAGGAGGCCCTACTTC

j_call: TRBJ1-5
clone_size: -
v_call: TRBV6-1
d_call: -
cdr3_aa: CASSERRGQPQHF
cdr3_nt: TGTGCCAGCAGTGAGAGGAGGGGTCAGCCCCAGCATTTT

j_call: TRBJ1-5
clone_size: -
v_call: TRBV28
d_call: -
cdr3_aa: CASTSTSNQPQHF
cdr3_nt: TGTGCCAGCACCTCGACAAGTAATCAGCCCCAGCATTTT

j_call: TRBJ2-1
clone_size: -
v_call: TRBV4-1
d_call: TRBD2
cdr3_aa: CASSQGASGRGRNEQFF
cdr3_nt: TGCGCCAGCAGCCAAGGGGCTAGCGGGAGAGGTAGGAATGAGCAGTTCTTC

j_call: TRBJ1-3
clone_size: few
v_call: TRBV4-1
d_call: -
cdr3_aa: CASSQEGGSFGNTIYF
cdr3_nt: TGCGCCAGCAGCCAAGAGGGAGGGTCTTTTGGAAACACCATATATTTT

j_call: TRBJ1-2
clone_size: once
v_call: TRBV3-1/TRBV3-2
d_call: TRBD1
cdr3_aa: CASSRTGTGGYGYTF
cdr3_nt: TGTGCCAGCAGCCGAACCGGGACAGGGGGCTATGGCTACACCTTC

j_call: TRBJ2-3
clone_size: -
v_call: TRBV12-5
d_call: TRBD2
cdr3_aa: CASGSSGASTDTQYF
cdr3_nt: TGTGCTAGTGGTTCGAGCGGGGCTAGCACAGATACGCAGTATTTT

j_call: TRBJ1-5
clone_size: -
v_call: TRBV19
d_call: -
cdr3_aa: CASSIAVQYSNQPQHF
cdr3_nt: TGTGCCAGTAGTATTGCGGTTCAATATAGCAATCAGCCCCAGCATTTT

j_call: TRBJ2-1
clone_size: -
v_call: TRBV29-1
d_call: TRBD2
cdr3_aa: CSVAGGRGYNEQFF
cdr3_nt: TGCAGCGTTGCGGGCGGGAGAGGCTACAATGAGCAGTTCTTC

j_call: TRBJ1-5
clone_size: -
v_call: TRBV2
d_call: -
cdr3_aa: CASGQVDNQPQHF
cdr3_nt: TGTGCCAGCGGGCAGGTGGACAATCAGCCCCAGCATTTT

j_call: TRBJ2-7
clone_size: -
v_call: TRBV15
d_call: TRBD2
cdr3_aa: CATSRGLGGSTTEQYF
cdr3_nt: TGTGCCACCAGCAGGGGGCTGGGCGGGAGTACGACCGAGCAGTACTTC

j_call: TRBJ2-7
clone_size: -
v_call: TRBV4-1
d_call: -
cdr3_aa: CASSPLAVEPYEQYF
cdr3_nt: TGCGCCAGCAGCCCCTTGGCGGTGGAGCCCTACGAGCAGTACTTC

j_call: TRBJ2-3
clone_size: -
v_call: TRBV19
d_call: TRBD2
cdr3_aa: CASRRTSGASTDTQYF
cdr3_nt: TGTGCCAGTCGCAGGACTAGCGGGGCTAGCACAGATACGCAGTATTTT

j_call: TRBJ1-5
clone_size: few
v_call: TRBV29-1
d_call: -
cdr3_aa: CSAGGGNQPQHF
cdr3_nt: TGCAGCGCTGGGGGCGGGAATCAGCCCCAGCATTTT

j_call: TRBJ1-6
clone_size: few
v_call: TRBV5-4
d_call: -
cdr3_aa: CASSYERGGNSPLHF
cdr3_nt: TGTGCCAGCAGCTACGAACGGGGGGGTAATTCACCCCTCCACTTT

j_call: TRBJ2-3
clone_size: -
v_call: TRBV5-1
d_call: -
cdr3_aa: CASSLEGTSSTDTQYF
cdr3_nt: TGCGCCAGCAGCTTGGAGGGGACATCTAGCACAGATACGCAGTATTTT

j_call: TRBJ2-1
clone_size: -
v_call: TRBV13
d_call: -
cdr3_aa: CASSLAIHQGLGPWQFF
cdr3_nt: TGTGCCAGCAGCTTAGCCATACACCAGGGCCTTGGCCCTTGGCAGTTCTTC

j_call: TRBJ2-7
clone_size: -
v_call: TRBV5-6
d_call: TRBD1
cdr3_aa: CASRGQGESYEQYF
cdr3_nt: TGTGCCAGCAGGGGACAGGGCGAGAGCTACGAGCAGTACTTC

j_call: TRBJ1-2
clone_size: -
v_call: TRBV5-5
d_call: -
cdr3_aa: CASSARTQNYGYTF
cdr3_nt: TGTGCCAGCAGCGCTAGGACACAAAACTATGGCTACACCTTC

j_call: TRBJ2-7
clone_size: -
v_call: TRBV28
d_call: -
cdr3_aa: CASSFSGTLSYEQYF
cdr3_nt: TGTGCCAGCAGTTTTTCCGGGACACTTTCCTACGAGCAGTACTTC

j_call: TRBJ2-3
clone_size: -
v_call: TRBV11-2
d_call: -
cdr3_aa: CASSLRGSGISPDTQYF
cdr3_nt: TGTGCCAGCAGCTTAAGGGGTAGCGGAATCTCTCCAGATACGCAGTATTTT

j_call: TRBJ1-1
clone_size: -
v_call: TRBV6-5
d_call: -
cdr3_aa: CASSYSMVGRDEAFF
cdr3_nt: TGTGCCAGCAGTTACTCGATGGTGGGGCGAGATGAAGCTTTCTTT

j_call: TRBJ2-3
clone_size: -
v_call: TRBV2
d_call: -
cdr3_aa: CASSENGGENRALTDTQYF
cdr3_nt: TGTGCCAGCAGTGAGAATGGAGGCGAGAACAGGGCTTTGACAGATACGCAGTATTTT

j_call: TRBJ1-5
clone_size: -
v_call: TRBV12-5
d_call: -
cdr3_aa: CASGFKTGHNSNQPQHF
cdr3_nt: TGTGCTAGTGGTTTCAAGACAGGCCACAATAGCAATCAGCCCCAGCATTTT

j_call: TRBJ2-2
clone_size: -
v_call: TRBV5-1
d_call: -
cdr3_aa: CASSLEAGVSGELFF
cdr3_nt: TGCGCCAGCAGCTTGGAAGCCGGGGTCAGCGGGGAGCTGTTTTTT

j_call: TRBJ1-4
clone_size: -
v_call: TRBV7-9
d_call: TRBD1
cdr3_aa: CASSRGQGRIEEKLFF
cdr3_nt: TGTGCCAGCAGCCGGGGACAGGGGCGAATAGAAGAAAAACTGTTTTTT

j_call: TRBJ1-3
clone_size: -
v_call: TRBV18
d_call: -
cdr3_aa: CASSPTGYSGNTIYF
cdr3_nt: TGTGCCAGCTCACCAACAGGCTACTCTGGAAACACCATATATTTT

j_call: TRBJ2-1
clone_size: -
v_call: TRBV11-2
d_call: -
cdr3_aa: CASRPPGLQSYNEQFF
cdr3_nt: TGTGCCAGCAGGCCTCCGGGACTCCAATCCTACAATGAGCAGTTCTTC

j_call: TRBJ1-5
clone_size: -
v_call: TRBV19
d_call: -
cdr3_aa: CASSIRLQGGQPQHF
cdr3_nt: TGTGCCAGTAGTATAAGGTTGCAGGGTGGTCAGCCCCAGCATTTT

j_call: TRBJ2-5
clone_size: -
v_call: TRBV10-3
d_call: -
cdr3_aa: CATAGRETQYF
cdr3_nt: TGTGCCACCGCAGGGCGGGAGACCCAGTACTTC